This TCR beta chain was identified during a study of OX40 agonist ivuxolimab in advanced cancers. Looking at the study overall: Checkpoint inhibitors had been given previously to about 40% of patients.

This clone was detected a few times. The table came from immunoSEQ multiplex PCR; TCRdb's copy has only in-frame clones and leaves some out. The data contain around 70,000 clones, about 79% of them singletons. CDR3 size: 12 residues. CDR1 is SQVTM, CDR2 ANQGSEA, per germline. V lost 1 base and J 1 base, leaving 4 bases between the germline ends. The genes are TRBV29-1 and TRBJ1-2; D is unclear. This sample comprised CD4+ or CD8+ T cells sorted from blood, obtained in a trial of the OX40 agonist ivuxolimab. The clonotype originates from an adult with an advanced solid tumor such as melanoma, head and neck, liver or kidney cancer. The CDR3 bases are TGCAGCGTTGAAGCCAATAACTATGGCTACACCTTC. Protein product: CSVEANNYGYTF.